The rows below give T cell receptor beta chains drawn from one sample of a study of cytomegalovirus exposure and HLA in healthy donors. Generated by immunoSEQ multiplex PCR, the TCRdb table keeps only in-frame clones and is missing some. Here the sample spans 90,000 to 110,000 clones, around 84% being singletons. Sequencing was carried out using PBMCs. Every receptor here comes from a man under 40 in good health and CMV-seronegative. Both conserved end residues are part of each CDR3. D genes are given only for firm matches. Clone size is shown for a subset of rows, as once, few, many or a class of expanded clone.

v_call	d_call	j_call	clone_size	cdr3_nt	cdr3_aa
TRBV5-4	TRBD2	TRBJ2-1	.	TGTGCCAGCAGCCAGTCTAGCGGGAGTCCCAATGAGCAGTTCTTC	CASSQSSGSPNEQFF
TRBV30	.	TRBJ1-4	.	TGTGCCTGGAGTTATGGGGCCAACGAAAAACTGTTTTTT	CAWSYGANEKLFF
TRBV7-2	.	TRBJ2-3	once	TGTGCCAGCAGCCCAACCGGGACTTCTAGCACAGATACGCAGTATTTT	CASSPTGTSSTDTQYF
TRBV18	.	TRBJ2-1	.	TGTGCCAGCTCACCACCGGTTTCCCTAGCTGGCTACAATGAGCAGTTCTTC	CASSPPVSLAGYNEQFF
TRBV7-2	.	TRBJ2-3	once	TGTGCCAGCAGCTTATGGCTAGGAGGTGCAGATACGCAGTATTTT	CASSLWLGGADTQYF
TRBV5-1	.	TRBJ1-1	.	TGCGCCAGCAGCGTGGGCGGGGTTCGGGGCGCTTTCTTT	CASSVGGVRGAFF
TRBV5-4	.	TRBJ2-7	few	TGTGCCAGCAGCTCATTAATGGTGCAGGGCTACGAGCAGTACTTC	CASSSLMVQGYEQYF
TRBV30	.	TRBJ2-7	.	TGTGCCTACCGGGGTGACTCCTACGAGCAGTACTTC	CAYRGDSYEQYF
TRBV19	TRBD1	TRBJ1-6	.	TGTGCCAGTAGTATACGGACAGGGGTCTCACCCCTCCACTTT	CASSIRTGVSPLHF
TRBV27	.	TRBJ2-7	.	TGTGCCAGCAGTTATAACAGGATCTCCTACGAGCAGTACTTC	CASSYNRISYEQYF
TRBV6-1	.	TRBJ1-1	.	TGTGCCAGCAGTGAAGCCTGGGAATTGGAGGAAGCTGAAGCTTTCTTT	CASSEAWELEEAEAFF
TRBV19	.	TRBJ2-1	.	TGTGCCAGTAGTATAGATCGAGGATCTAGGCAGGAGCAGTTCTTC	CASSIDRGSRQEQFF
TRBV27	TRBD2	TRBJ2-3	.	TGTGCCAGCAACCGGGGGGGCAGCACAGATACGCAGTATTTT	CASNRGGSTDTQYF
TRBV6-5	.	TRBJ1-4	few	TGTGCCAGCAGTCCTCAACATGTTAATGAAAAACTGTTTTTT	CASSPQHVNEKLFF
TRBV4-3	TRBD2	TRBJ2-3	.	TGCGCCAGCAGCCAGGGACTAGCGGGGCGTCTGTTCTCTAGCACAGATACGCAGTATTTT	CASSQGLAGRLFSSTDTQYF
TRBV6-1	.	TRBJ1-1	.	TGTGCCACCCTCAGGGGCCGGACAGACACTGAAGCTTTCTTT	CATLRGRTDTEAFF
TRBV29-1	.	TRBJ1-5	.	TGCAGCGTTGCAGGAAGCAATCAGCCCCAGCATTTT	CSVAGSNQPQHF
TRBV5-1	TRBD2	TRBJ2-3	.	TGCGCCAGCAGCCCGGAGCGGGGTTACCGCACAGATACGCAGTATTTT	CASSPERGYRTDTQYF
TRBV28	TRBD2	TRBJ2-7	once	TGTGCCAGCAGTCCCAGCGGGAGGGAGCAGTACTTC	CASSPSGREQYF
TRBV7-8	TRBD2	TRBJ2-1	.	TGTGCCAGCAGTCCCGGACTAGCGGTAAGCTCCTACAATGAGCAGTTCTTC	CASSPGLAVSSYNEQFF
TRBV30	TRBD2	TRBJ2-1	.	TGTGCCTGGAGTGTACTAGCGGTTATCTACAATGAGCAGTTCTTC	CAWSVLAVIYNEQFF
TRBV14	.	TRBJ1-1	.	TGTGCCAGCAGCCGGAGGGGCGAATTGAACACTGAAGCTTTCTTT	CASSRRGELNTEAFF
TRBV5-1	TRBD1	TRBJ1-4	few	TGCGCCAGCAGCCCTGGACAGGGGCGCAATGAAAAACTGTTTTTT	CASSPGQGRNEKLFF
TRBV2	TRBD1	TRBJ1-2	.	TGTGCCAGGAGTGGACAGGGATTGGATGGCTACACCTTC	CARSGQGLDGYTF
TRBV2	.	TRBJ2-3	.	TGTGCCAGCAGGGACCTAGCTAGCACAGATACGCAGTATTTT	CASRDLASTDTQYF
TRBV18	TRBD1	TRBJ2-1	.	TGTGCCGGCTCACCACAGGGGGCAAATGAGCAGTTCTTC	CAGSPQGANEQFF
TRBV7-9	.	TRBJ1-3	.	TGTGCCAGCAGCTTATCGGTCAGGGAGGATGGAAACATCATATATTTT	CASSLSVREDGNIIYF
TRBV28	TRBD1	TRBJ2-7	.	TGTGCCAGCAGGGGGGGACAGGCAAGCGGCTACGAGCAGTACTTC	CASRGGQASGYEQYF
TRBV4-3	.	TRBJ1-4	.	TGCGCCAGCAGCCAAGTTCCAGGGGACGAAAAACTGTTTTTT	CASSQVPGDEKLFF
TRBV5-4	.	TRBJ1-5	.	TGTGCCAGCAGCTTCGGGAACAATCAGCCCCAGCATTTT	CASSFGNNQPQHF
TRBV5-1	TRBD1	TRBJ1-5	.	TGCGCCAGCAGCAGAGGGACAGGGGACAGCAATCAGCCCCAGCATTTT	CASSRGTGDSNQPQHF
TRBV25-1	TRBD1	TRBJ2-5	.	TGTGCCAGCAGTGAGGGACAGGGAAACGCAATCCAAGAGACCCAGTACTTC	CASSEGQGNAIQETQYF